The rows below give T cell receptor beta chains drawn from one sample of a study of monozygotic twins with inflammatory bowel disease. TCRdb re-called the 5' RACE reads and shows each CDR3 protein once, DNA omitted. This sample's table reports 300,000 to 350,000 distinct CDR3 sequences. Sequencing used blood. The receptors derive from a human donor with ulcerative colitis or Crohn's disease, or a healthy co-twin of an affected twin (not recorded which). Both conserved end residues are part of each CDR3.

>18|TRBJ2-3|TRBV5-1
CASSSSLLADMSTDTQYF
>11|TRBJ2-7|TRBV7-9
CASSYDREQYF
>14|TRBJ1-2|TRBV12-3/TRBV12-4
CASLRAKGPYGYTF
>15|TRBJ2-1|TRBV3-1
CASSPTGAAYNEQFF
>14|TRBJ2-7|TRBV28
CASSFPDRGFEQYF
>12|TRBJ2-5|TRBV20-1
CSARDGRETQYF
>15|TRBJ2-3|TRBV5-1
CASSFGLAKADTQYF
>15|TRBJ1-6|TRBV7-9
CASSLAAGDRSPLHF
>14|TRBJ1-1|TRBV29-1
CSAAGQILNTEAFF
>16|TRBJ2-5|TRBV7-2
CASSLVPGQGGETQYF
>14|TRBJ1-1|TRBV5-1
CASSPRLGEGKAFF
>15|TRBJ2-5|TRBV14
CASSQVVGHRETQYF
>15|TRBJ1-2|TRBV6-2/TRBV6-3
CASSDPGQGASGYTF
>15|TRBJ1-3|TRBV30
CAWSKDRTGGNTIYF
>15|TRBJ1-2|TRBV7-2
CASSRNAGQGEGYTF
>13|TRBJ2-7|TRBV6-6
CASSYSEVREQYF
>14|TRBJ2-2|TRBV20-1
CSAPPRSNTGELFF
>15|TRBJ2-1|TRBV27
CASKRGPGGINEQFF
>13|TRBJ2-5|TRBV10-3
CAASMAARETQYF
>13|TRBJ2-5|TRBV18
CASSPLPGETQYF
>14|TRBJ1-2|TRBV5-1
CASSLTGETYGYTF
>15|TRBJ2-6|TRBV7-2
CASRPKGAGANVLTF
>15|TRBJ1-1|TRBV28
CASPGAGPQNTEAFF
>13|TRBJ1-5|TRBV2
CASSERPSSVQHF
>11|TRBJ2-7|TRBV2
CASSVRDEQYF
>17|TRBJ1-2|TRBV5-1
CASSLEGGSPRDYGYTF
>16|TRBJ2-7|TRBV28
CASSLTGTRTSYEQYF
>15|TRBJ2-3|TRBV2
CASSGGAGSTDTQYF
>13|TRBJ2-2|TRBV7-9
CASSQNSGWELFF
>12|TRBJ2-3|TRBV29-1
CSVDDEVDTQYF
>14|TRBJ2-3|TRBV5-1
CASSLWSLTDTQYF
>17|TRBJ2-2|TRBV4-1
CASSHRITGPNTGELFF
>15|TRBJ2-1|TRBV12-3/TRBV12-4
CASSPLAGPYNEQFF
>15|TRBJ2-3|TRBV19
CASTKLAGATDTQYF
>16|TRBJ2-7|TRBV20-1
CSARDYEWEVGHEQYF
>16|TRBJ2-1|TRBV6-2/TRBV6-3
CASSRSTRTGGYEQFF
>14|TRBJ1-1|TRBV12-3/TRBV12-4
CASSFQGLNTEAFF
>14|TRBJ1-3|TRBV18
CASSRGTSGNTIYF
>22|TRBJ2-7|TRBV7-1
CASSVIASGTSGSAVDSYEQYF
>14|TRBJ1-2|TRBV12-3/TRBV12-4
CASSPIGRSYGYTF
>14|TRBJ1-5|TRBV7-2
CASSQSTGGQPQHF
>13|TRBJ1-1|TRBV18
CASSPQGNTEAFF
>12|TRBJ1-1|TRBV15
CATSRPRTEAFF
>14|TRBJ1-1|TRBV20-1
CSARAREGNTEAFF
>13|TRBJ1-1|TRBV18
CASSPQGDTEAFF
>14|TRBJ2-3|TRBV14
CARNGDGLGGTQNF
>11|TRBJ2-2|TRBV29-1
CSVEEVRELFF
>15|TRBJ2-6|TRBV21-1
CASRPPRSGANVLTF
>16|TRBJ2-1|TRBV30
CAWSRVGGAGYNEQFF
>21|TRBJ2-1|TRBV27
CASSPEPGLAGSRGSYNEQFF
>13|TRBJ1-6|TRBV6-5
CASSYSFNSPLHF
>16|TRBJ2-7|TRBV12-3/TRBV12-4
CASSLRRTSGNYEQYF